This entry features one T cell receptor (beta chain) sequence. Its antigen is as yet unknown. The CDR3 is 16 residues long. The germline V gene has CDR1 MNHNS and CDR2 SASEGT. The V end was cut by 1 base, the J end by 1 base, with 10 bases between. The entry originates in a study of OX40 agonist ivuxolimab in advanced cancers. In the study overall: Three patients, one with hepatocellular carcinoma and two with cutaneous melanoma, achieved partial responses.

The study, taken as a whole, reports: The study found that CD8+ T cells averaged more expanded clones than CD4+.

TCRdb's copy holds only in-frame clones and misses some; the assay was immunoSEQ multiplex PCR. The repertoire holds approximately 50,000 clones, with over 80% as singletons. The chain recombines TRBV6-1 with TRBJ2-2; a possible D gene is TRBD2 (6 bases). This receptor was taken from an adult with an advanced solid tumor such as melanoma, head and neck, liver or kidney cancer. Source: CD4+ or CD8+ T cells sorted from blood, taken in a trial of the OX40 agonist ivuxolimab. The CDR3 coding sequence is TGTGCCAGCAGTGAAGTAGCGGAGATGAACACCGGGGAGCTGTTTTTT. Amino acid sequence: CASSEVAEMNTGELFF.